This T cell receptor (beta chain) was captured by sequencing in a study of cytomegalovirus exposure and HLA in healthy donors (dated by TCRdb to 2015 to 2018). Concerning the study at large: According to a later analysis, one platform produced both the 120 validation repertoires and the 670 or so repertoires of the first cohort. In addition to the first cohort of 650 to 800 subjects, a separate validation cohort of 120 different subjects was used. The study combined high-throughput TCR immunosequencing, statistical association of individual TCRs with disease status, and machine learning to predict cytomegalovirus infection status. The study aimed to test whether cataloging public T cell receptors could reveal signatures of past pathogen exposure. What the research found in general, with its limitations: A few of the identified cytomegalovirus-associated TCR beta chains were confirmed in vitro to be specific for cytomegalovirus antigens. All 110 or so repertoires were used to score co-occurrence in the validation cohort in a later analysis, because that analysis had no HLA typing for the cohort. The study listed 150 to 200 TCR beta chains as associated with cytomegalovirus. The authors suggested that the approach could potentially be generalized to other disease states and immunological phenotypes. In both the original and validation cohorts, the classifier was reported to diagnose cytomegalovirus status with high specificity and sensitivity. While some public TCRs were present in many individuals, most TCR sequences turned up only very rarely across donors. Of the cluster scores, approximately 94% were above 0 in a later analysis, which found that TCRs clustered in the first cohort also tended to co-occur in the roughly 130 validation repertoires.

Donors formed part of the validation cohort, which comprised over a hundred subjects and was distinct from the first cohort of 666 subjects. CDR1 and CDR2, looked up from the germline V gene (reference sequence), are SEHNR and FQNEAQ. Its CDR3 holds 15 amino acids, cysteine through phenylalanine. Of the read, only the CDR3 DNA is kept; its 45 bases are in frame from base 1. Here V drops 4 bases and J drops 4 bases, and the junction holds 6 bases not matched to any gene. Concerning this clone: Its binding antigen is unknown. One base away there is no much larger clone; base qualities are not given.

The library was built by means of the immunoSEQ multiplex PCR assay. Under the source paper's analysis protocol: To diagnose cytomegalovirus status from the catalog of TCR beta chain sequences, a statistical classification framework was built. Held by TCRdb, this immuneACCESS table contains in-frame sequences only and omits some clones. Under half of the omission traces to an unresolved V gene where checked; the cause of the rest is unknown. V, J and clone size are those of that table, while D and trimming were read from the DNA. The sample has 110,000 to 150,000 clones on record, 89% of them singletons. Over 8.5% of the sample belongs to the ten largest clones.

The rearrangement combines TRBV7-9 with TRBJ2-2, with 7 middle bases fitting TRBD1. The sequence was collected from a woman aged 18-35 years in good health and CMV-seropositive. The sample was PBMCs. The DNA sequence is TGTGCCAGCAGCTCGACAGGGATCGGCACCGGGGAGCTGTTTTTT. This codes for CASSSTGIGTGELFF. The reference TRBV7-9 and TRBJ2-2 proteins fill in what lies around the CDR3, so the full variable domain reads DTGVSQNPRHKITKRGQNVTFRCDPISEHNRLYWYRQTLGQGPEFLTYFQNEAQLEKSRLLSDRFSAERPKGSFSTLEIQRTEQGDSAMYLCASSSTGIGTGELFFGEGSRLTVL.